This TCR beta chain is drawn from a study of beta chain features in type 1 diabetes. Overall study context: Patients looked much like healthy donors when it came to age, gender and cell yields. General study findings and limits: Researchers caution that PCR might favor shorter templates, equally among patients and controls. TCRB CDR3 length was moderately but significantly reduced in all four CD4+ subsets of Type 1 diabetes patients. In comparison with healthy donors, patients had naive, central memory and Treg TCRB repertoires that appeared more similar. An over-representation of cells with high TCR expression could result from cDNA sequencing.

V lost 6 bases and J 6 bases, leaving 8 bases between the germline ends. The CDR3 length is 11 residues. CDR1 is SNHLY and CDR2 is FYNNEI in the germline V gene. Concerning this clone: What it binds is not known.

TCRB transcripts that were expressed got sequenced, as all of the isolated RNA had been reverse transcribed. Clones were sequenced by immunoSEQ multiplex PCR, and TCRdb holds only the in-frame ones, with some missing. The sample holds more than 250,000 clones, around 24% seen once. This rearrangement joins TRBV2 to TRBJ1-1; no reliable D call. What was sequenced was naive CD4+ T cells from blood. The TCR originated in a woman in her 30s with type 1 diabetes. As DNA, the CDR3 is TGTGCCAGCAGAGAAATCTCTGAAGCTTTCTTT. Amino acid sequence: CASREISEAFF.